The sequence of this TCR beta chain was determined in a study of beta chain features in type 1 diabetes. Study findings and constraints: In every one of the four CD4+ subsets, TCRB CDR3s were moderately but significantly shorter in Type 1 diabetes patients.

The V gene end was trimmed by 5 bases and the J gene end by 0 bases; junction bases not matched to a gene: 4. The V gene's germline CDR1 is SQVTM and CDR2 ANQGSEA. CDR3 length: 14 residues. This clone has more than one count but fewer than ten. Its antigen remains unidentified. The authors reverse transcribed all of the isolated RNA, so sequencing captured expressed TCRB transcripts. Some clones are missing from TCRdb's copy, which holds only in-frame ones; the method was immunoSEQ multiplex PCR. Of around 170,000 clones listed, approximately 8.7% are singletons. J is TRBJ1-1 and V is TRBV29-1; 9 positions match TRBD1. This sequence originates from a woman in her twenties or thirties with type 1 diabetes. The material sequenced was central memory CD4+ T cells from blood. As DNA, the CDR3 is TGCAGCGTTACCGGGACAGGGATGAACACTGAAGCTTTCTTT. Translated: CSVTGTGMNTEAFF.